The clone carrying this T cell receptor beta chain showed up many times. Stated time point: longitudinal time-point 1 (baseline). The data are from a study of neurological immune-mediated disorders. V lost 5 bases and J 6 bases, leaving 22 bases between the germline ends. Germline CDR1 SGHTA, CDR2 FQGNSA. CDR3 length equals 17 residues. Synthesis of cDNA was accomplished via 5'RACE employing 10-nucleotide random UMIs. TCRdb called the 5' RACE reads again in MiXCR, with one record for every CDR3 protein. The repertoire includes around 71,000 distinct CDR3 sequences, approximately 13% of them detected once, and 3.5% to 5.5% sits in the top ten.

Sequenced sample: PBMCs. This sequence originates from a female donor with HTLV-1-associated myelopathy (HAM/TSP). The rearrangement joins TRBV7-2 to TRBJ2-2, with D tentatively TRBD1 (5 bases). In nucleotides, the CDR3 is TGTGCCAGCAGCCCAAGGTCGCCCTTAGGGGTCTCCGGGGAGCTGTTTTTT. Translating gives CASSPRSPLGVSGELFF.